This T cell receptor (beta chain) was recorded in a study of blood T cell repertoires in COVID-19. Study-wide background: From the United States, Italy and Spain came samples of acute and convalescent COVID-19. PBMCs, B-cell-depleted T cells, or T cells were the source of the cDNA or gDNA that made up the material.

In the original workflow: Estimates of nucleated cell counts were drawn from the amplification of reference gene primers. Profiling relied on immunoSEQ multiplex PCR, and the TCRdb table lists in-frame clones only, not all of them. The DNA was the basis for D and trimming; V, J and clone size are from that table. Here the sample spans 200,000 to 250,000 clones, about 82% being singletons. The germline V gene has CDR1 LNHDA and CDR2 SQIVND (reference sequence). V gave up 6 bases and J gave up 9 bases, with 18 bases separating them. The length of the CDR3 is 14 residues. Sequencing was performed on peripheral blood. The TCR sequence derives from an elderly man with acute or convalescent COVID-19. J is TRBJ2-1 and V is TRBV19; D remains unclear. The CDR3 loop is CASSQALLSVEQFF. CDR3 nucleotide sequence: TGTGCCAGTAGCCAAGCGCTCCTAAGCGTTGAGCAGTTCTTC. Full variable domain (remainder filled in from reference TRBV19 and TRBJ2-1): DGGITQSPKYLFRKEGQNVTLSCEQNLNHDAMYWYRQDPGQGLRLIYYSQIVNDFQKGDIAEGYSVSREKKESFPLTVTSAQKNPTAFYLCASSQALLSVEQFFGPGTRLTVL.